The 2 T cell receptor beta chains presented below share a single source sample, sequenced in a study of T cell clonality in common variable immunodeficiency. Clones were read by immunoSEQ multiplex PCR, and TCRdb kept only the in-frame ones, dropping some. The table lists about 60,000 clones, no singletons, with about 1.5% in the top ten. The specimen sequenced was peripheral blood mononuclear cells. All receptors derive from a person aged 18-69 years in good health.

The table lists this clone with many counts. The CDR3 goes on 3 residues after the read ends, and that part is filled in from the germline J gene. V and J are TRBV28 and TRBJ1-2, with a tentative D call TRBD1 (5 bases). This CDR3 comprises 14 residues. Looked up from germline, CDR1 is MDHEN and CDR2 is SYDVKM. V dropped 6 bases and J dropped 4 bases, with 15 bases sitting between them. CDR3 amino acids: CASSQDTFIYGYTF. Partial CDR3 DNA: TGTGCCAGCAGCCAGGACACGTTCATCTATGGC.

This clone came up many times. The read is 3 residues too short to cover the CDR3 end, so that end is filled in from the germline J gene. This rearrangement joins TRBV12-5 to TRBJ2-3, with a weak D call TRBD1 (5 bases). Germline CDR1 LGHNT, CDR2 FRNRAP. This CDR3 is built from 19 residues. V gave up 5 bases and J gave up 5 bases, with 29 bases separating them. CDR3 bases read: TGTGCTAGTGGTCCCCCTTTCTTGACAGCACCCCTACGGGTAGATACG. Protein product: CASGPPFLTAPLRVDT. The entire CDR3 is CASGPPFLTAPLRVDTQYF.